The 14 T cell receptor beta chains in this list originate from one sample, sequenced in a study of cytomegalovirus exposure and HLA in healthy donors. Assay used: immunoSEQ multiplex PCR; TCRdb lists only in-frame clones, some missing. This table has around 54,000 clones, over 85% appearing once. Sequencing was carried out using PBMCs. Receptor source: a woman aged 18-29 years in good health and CMV-seropositive.

The chain is built from TRBV14 and TRBJ2-7; the D gene is possibly TRBD1 (6 bases). V was clipped by 3 bases and J by 9 bases, with 18 bases between them. The length of the CDR3 is 14 residues. Germline values: CDR1 SGHDN, CDR2 FVKESK. This CDR3 is CASSQSNTGPPQYF. For the CDR3, the DNA is TGTGCCAGCAGCCAGTCAAACACAGGGCCGCCGCAGTACTTC.

The rearrangement joins TRBV4-3 to TRBJ1-4, with D hard to call. V lost 4 bases to trimming and J lost 1 base, with 13 bases between them. This CDR3 is built from 16 residues. CDR1 LGHNA and CDR2 YSLEER come from the germline V gene. The chain's CDR3 is CASSRGSAGTNEKLFF. As DNA, the CDR3 is TGCGCCAGCAGCCGAGGGTCCGCAGGAACTAATGAAAAACTGTTTTTT.

The CDR3 sequence is CASSASPLLAGMNNEQFF. The CDR3 nucleotides are TGTGCCAGCAGCGCCAGCCCTCTTCTAGCGGGGATGAATAATGAGCAGTTCTTC. The V call is TRBV7-6, the J call TRBJ2-1; TRBD2 matches 9 bases. The CDR3 spans 18 residues. CDR1 and CDR2 (germline): SGHVS, FNYEAQ. The J segment lost 7 bases and the V segment lost 5 bases, leaving 18 bases of the junction unmatched.

This chain links TRBV6-4 with TRBJ2-3; 7 bases are a match to TRBD2. The V and J ends lost 4 bases and 1 base, in that order; junction bases with no gene match: 2. Germline CDR1 reads MRHNA; CDR2 reads SNTAGT. CDR3 length equals 14 residues. CDR3 sequence reads: CASSGAGGTDTQYF. Written as DNA, the CDR3 is TGTGCCAGCAGTGGTGCGGGGGGCACAGATACGCAGTATTTT.

The V call is TRBV2, the J call TRBJ1-6; D not resolved. V was shortened by 4 bases and J by 5 bases, with 9 bases between the two germline ends. The CDR3 covers 14 residues. The V gene's germline CDR1 is SNHLY and CDR2 FYNNEI. The CDR3 sequence: CASSVTNDNSPLHF. The CDR3 DNA sequence: TGTGCCAGCAGTGTAACAAACGATAATTCACCCCTCCACTTT.

The rearrangement links TRBV14 to TRBJ2-7, with a weak D call TRBD2 (5 bases). The CDR3 spans 12 residues. With 1 base removed from V and 8 bases from J, the gap between germline ends came to 9 bases. Germline V gene sequence: CDR1 SGHDN, CDR2 FVKESK. Here the CDR3 reads CASSQAWEKQYF. The DNA of the CDR3 is TGTGCCAGCAGCCAAGCCTGGGAGAAGCAGTACTTC.

This rearrangement joins TRBV6-1 to TRBJ1-1; 8 bases line up with TRBD1. This CDR3 region has 14 residues. V lost 8 bases, J lost 4 bases, and 9 bases stayed unmatched. CDR1 and CDR2 (germline): MNHNS, SASEGT. CDR3 nucleotide sequence: TGTGCCAGCGGAGGACAGGGAATGAGCACTGAAGCTTTCTTT. It specifies CASGGQGMSTEAFF.

The CDR3 sequence: CASSLVGGGVGNTEAFF. As DNA, the CDR3 is TGTGCCAGCAGCTTAGTGGGCGGGGGAGTCGGGAACACTGAAGCTTTCTTT. The rearrangement joins TRBV11-2 to TRBJ1-1, with TRBD1 as a possible D gene (5 bases). Trimming stripped 1 base from V and 1 base from J, with 16 bases between. CDR1 is SGHAT and CDR2 is FQNNGV in the germline V gene. This CDR3 is built from 17 residues.

This clone was recorded only once. The genes are TRBV6-1 and TRBJ1-2, with 8 bases that match TRBD1. Germline V gives CDR1 MNHNS, CDR2 SASEGT. This CDR3 comprises 15 residues. V lost 5 bases and J lost 3; bases outside the gene matches: 8. CDR3: CASSPRQGLDYGYTF. DNA of the CDR3: TGTGCCAGCAGTCCACGACAGGGGTTAGACTATGGCTACACCTTC.

This clone is a singleton in its sample. This rearrangement joins TRBV5-1 to TRBJ2-2; TRBD1 matches 7 bases. The V segment lost 4 bases and the J segment 3 bases; nucleotides outside the gene matches: 3. The CDR3 is 14 residues long. Germline CDR1 SGHRS, CDR2 YFSETQ. CDR3 DNA: TGCGCCAGCAGCCGGGACAGATACACCGGGGAGCTGTTTTTT. Its protein is CASSRDRYTGELFF.

The CDR3 is CSVISGGPGELFF. As DNA, the CDR3 is TGCAGCGTTATTTCAGGGGGACCCGGGGAGCTGTTTTTT. The chain has TRBV29-1 and TRBJ2-2; 7 positions agree with TRBD1. CDR1 is SQVTM, CDR2 ANQGSEA, per germline. With 5 bases clipped from V and 6 bases from J, the junction kept 6 bases outside the gene matches. The CDR3 has 13 amino acids.

This clone was detected only once. The CDR3 nucleotides read TGTGCCAGTAGTATAGCTCGGGACAGCTCCTACGAGCAGTACTTC. Its translation: CASSIARDSSYEQYF. The chain recombines TRBV19 with TRBJ2-7; 7 nucleotides match TRBD1. Germline V gene sequence: CDR1 LNHDA, CDR2 SQIVND (reference sequence). J lost 0 bases, V lost 1 base, and 3 bases had no gene match. This CDR3 spans 15 amino acids. The full variable domain, rest sourced from reference TRBV19 and TRBJ2-7, is DGGITQSPKYLFRKEGQNVTLSCEQNLNHDAMYWYRQDPGQGLRLIYYSQIVNDFQKGDIAEGYSVSREKKESFPLTVTSAQKNPTAFYLCASSIARDSSYEQYFGPGTRLTVT.

This chain links TRBV7-3 with TRBJ1-6, with 8 nucleotides matching TRBD1. CDR1 SGHTA and CDR2 FQGTGA come from the germline V gene. V was clipped by 5 bases and J by 7 bases; unmatched bases: 13. The length of the CDR3 is 17 residues. The CDR3: CASSLDREPQVNSPLHF. In DNA, the CDR3 is TGTGCCAGCAGCCTGGACAGGGAACCCCAGGTCAATTCACCCCTCCACTTT.

A single count supports this clone. The gene calls are TRBV4-1 and TRBJ2-5; the D gene is possibly TRBD2 (6 bases). The CDR3 runs to 13 residues. Trimming removed 4 bases at V and 4 bases at J, with 10 bases between. The V gene's germline CDR1 is MGHRA and CDR2 YSYEKL. CDR3 nucleotides: TGCGCCAGCAGCCGGATGGAGGGAGAGACCCAGTACTTC. Encoded protein: CASSRMEGETQYF.